A single sample gave rise to the 20 T cell receptor beta chains below, sequenced in a study of T cell clonotyping in hematopoietic cell transplantation. Assay used: immunoSEQ multiplex PCR; TCRdb lists only in-frame clones, some missing. The sample lists nearly 9,500 clones, 97% occurring once. The input for sequencing was peripheral blood mononuclear cells, taken 100 days after allogeneic stem cell transplant. The receptor set was obtained from a male patient aged 55 to 69 who had an allogeneic stem cell transplant from a related donor, so the T cells may come from the graft donor. Some clones in this sample may be carry-over from other donors' samples.

CDR3 nucleotides: TGTGCCAGTAGTCCTCGACAGCGGGGGAACACTGAAGCTTTCTTT. Translating it yields CASSPRQRGNTEAFF. The chain employs TRBV19 and TRBJ1-1, with a weak D call TRBD1 (5 bases). The germline V and J ends were trimmed by 5 bases and 1 base, with 14 bases remaining between them. This CDR3 spans 15 amino acids. Germline values: CDR1 LNHDA, CDR2 SQIVND (reference sequence).

V gene TRBV5-1 combines with J gene TRBJ2-2; 14 bases agree with TRBD2. Unmatched junction bases numbered 2, after V lost 0 bases and J lost 4 bases. The CDR3 has 17 amino acids. In germline, CDR1 is SGHRS, CDR2 YFSETQ. This chain's CDR3 is CASSLGLAGGSTGELFF. Here the CDR3 DNA reads TGCGCCAGCAGCTTGGGACTAGCGGGGGGGAGCACCGGGGAGCTGTTTTTT.

V and J are TRBV6-5 and TRBJ1-6; D gene unclear. Germline CDR1 reads MNHEY; CDR2 reads SVGAGI. The CDR3 is 14 residues long. Trimming shortened V by 6 bases and J by 4 bases, and 10 bases separated the two germline ends. The CDR3 spells CASSPTVYNSPLHF. The CDR3, as DNA: TGTGCCAGCAGCCCGACGGTTTATAATTCACCCCTCCACTTT.

This rearrangement joins TRBV15 to TRBJ1-4, with D uncertain. The CDR3 is 15 residues long. Per germline, CDR1 LNHNV and CDR2 YYDKDF (reference sequence). The germline V and J ends were trimmed by 3 bases and 8 bases, with 16 bases remaining between them. The CDR3 DNA reads as TGTGCCACCAGCAGGGGGAGGGTCGGTGGCGAAAAACTGTTTTTT. Translation gives CATSRGRVGGEKLFF.

The chain couples TRBV4-3 to TRBJ2-3, with 8 bases aligning to TRBD1. In germline, CDR1 is LGHNA, CDR2 YSLEER. J lost 0 bases, V lost 4 bases, and 6 bases had no gene match. The length of the CDR3 is 16 residues. CDR3 sequence: CASSRSRDRSTDTQYF. As DNA, the CDR3 is TGCGCCAGCAGCCGGTCCCGGGACAGGAGCACAGATACGCAGTATTTT.

The J gene is TRBJ1-1, the V gene TRBV29-1, with no clear D. Between the trimmed V and J ends, which lost 7 bases and 0 bases, there was a span of 15 bases. The CDR3 runs 14 residues. Germline loops: CDR1 SQVTM, CDR2 ANQGSEA. CDR3 protein: CSAPGAGLNTEAFF. The CDR3 region has the DNA TGCAGCGCCCCTGGAGCGGGTCTGAACACTGAAGCTTTCTTT.

The chain is built from TRBV28 and TRBJ1-5; D remains unclear. CDR3 length: 12 amino acids. V dropped 8 bases and J dropped 9 bases, with 14 bases sitting between them. Germline V gene sequence: CDR1 MDHEN, CDR2 SYDVKM. The CDR3 spells CASCSLLRPQHF. CDR3 coding DNA: TGTGCCAGCTGTTCGCTGCTGAGGCCCCAGCATTTT.

The chain carries TRBV7-6 and TRBJ1-1; maybe TRBD1 (5 bases). In germline, CDR1 is SGHVS, CDR2 FNYEAQ. The V end was cut by 6 bases, the J end by 4 bases, with 15 bases between. The length of the CDR3 is 14 residues. The DNA of the CDR3 is TGTGCCAGCAGTCCCCGACCCCAGGGCACTGAAGCTTTCTTT. Its protein product is CASSPRPQGTEAFF.

The chain joins TRBV5-1 to TRBJ2-5; 8 bases match TRBD2. The CDR3 sequence is 14 residues long. V trimming: 4 bases; J trimming: 4 bases; junction bases outside the gene matches: 6. Germline V gene data show CDR1 as SGHRS and CDR2 as YFSETQ. The CDR3 nucleotides are TGCGCCAGCAGCCCAGCGGGGGTGCTAGAGACCCAGTACTTC. This encodes CASSPAGVLETQYF.

This clone is a singleton in its sample. V usage is TRBV7-2 and J usage is TRBJ1-2, with D tentatively TRBD1 (6 bases). V lost 5 bases and J lost 4, with 11 bases in between. The germline V gene encodes CDR1 SGHTA and CDR2 FQGNSA. The CDR3 extends over 13 amino acids. The CDR3 region has the DNA TGTGCCAGCAGCCCGGACAGTTCCTATGGCTACACCTTC. This gives the protein CASSPDSSYGYTF.

This clone has only one observation. The chain employs TRBV5-4 and TRBJ1-4; D remains ambiguous. The CDR3 spans 13 residues. V shed 0 bases and J shed 15 bases, with 15 bases lying between them. Germline CDR1 and CDR2: SGHNT and YYREEE (reference sequence). The CDR3 DNA follows: TGTGCCAGCAGCTTGGATCGTCTGCCAGCAATGTTTTTT. Translation: CASSLDRLPAMFF.

The chain uses TRBV19 and TRBJ1-5; D is perhaps TRBD1 (5 bases). CDR1 is LNHDA, CDR2 SQIVND, per germline (reference sequence). The CDR3 is made up of 16 amino acids. Trimming removed 5 bases from V and 5 bases from J, with 19 bases in between. CDR3 nucleotide sequence: TGTGCCAGTAGTTCCGCTGGGGGGACGGGGTATCAGCCCCAGCATTTT. Encoded protein: CASSSAGGTGYQPQHF.

In this sample, this clone turned up once. This chain links TRBV28 with TRBJ1-1; 10 bases map to TRBD1. This CDR3 has 15 residues. The V gene's germline CDR1 is MDHEN and CDR2 SYDVKM. The V and J ends lost 5 bases and 1 base, in that order; junction bases with no gene match: 4. The CDR3 DNA is TGTGCCAGCAGTCAGCGGACAGGGGGGAACACTGAAGCTTTCTTT. As protein: CASSQRTGGNTEAFF.

The genes are TRBV27 and TRBJ2-1, with a tentative D call TRBD2 (5 bases). The germline CDR1 and CDR2 sequences are MNHEY and SMNVEV (reference sequence). This CDR3 has 13 residues. V lost 7 bases and J 5 bases, leaving 12 bases between the germline ends. The CDR3 loop reads CASTPRRNNEQFF. Here the CDR3 DNA reads TGTGCCAGCACGCCTCGGAGGAACAATGAGCAGTTCTTC.

This sequence joins TRBV5-1 and TRBJ2-3; D is undetermined. CDR1 SGHRS and CDR2 YFSETQ come from the germline V gene. Trimming cost V 0 bases and J 2 bases, with 7 bases left between them. The length of the CDR3 is 14 residues. Here the CDR3 reads CASSLADFTDTQYF. Written as DNA, the CDR3 is TGCGCCAGCAGCTTGGCCGATTTCACAGATACGCAGTATTTT.

The V and J genes are TRBV30 and TRBJ1-5; D unclear. This CDR3 is built from 19 residues. The ends were cut back, 3 bases at V and 7 bases at J, with 31 bases in the middle. Germline CDR1 reads GTSNPN; CDR2 reads SVGIG (reference sequence). In DNA, the CDR3 is TGTGCCTGGAGCGTAAGCTTACTCCCGGGAAGATCCCGGGCCCAGCCCCAGCATTTT. Its translation is CAWSVSLLPGRSRAQPQHF.

The chain joins TRBV9 to TRBJ1-3; D call uncertain. Trimming left V 1 base short and J 6 bases short, with 8 bases between. The CDR3 extends over 13 amino acids. Per germline, CDR1 SGDLS and CDR2 YYNGEE. CDR3 sequence reads: CASSVRDSNTIYF. Here the CDR3 DNA reads TGTGCCAGCAGCGTACGAGATTCAAACACCATATATTTT.

The CDR3 spells CAWSVGVASGNQPQHF. The CDR3 DNA reads as TGTGCCTGGAGTGTAGGAGTAGCCAGCGGCAATCAGCCCCAGCATTTT. J is TRBJ1-5 and V is TRBV30; D unresolved. Per germline, CDR1 GTSNPN and CDR2 SVGIG (reference sequence). The CDR3 is 16 amino acids. Between the trimmed V and J ends, which lost 0 bases and 2 bases, there was a span of 14 bases.

The chain uses TRBV30 and TRBJ2-7, with 11 bases lining up with TRBD2. This CDR3 is 14 amino acids long. Germline CDR1 and CDR2: GTSNPN and SVGIG (reference sequence). Unmatched junction bases numbered 2, after V lost 2 bases and J lost 2 bases. The CDR3 DNA follows: TGTGCCTGGAGTCGTAGCGGGGGGGCCTACGAGCAGTACTTC. Its protein is CAWSRSGGAYEQYF. Drawing the rest from reference TRBV30 and TRBJ2-7, the complete variable domain is SQTIHQWPATLVQPVGSPLSLECTVEGTSNPNLYWYRQAAGRGLQLLFYSVGIGQISSEVPQNLSASRPQDRQFILSSKKLLLSDSGFYLCAWSRSGGAYEQYFGPGTRLTVT.

The rearrangement links TRBV5-1 to TRBJ2-4, with 7 bases fitting TRBD1. The V and J ends lost 2 bases and 0 bases, in that order; junction bases with no gene match: 11. This CDR3 comprises 18 residues. Looked up from germline, CDR1 is SGHRS and CDR2 is YFSETQ. CDR3 nucleotide sequence: TGCGCCAGCAGCTTAGCGGACAGGACCGTCGTAGCCAAAAACATTCAGTACTTC. Translation gives CASSLADRTVVAKNIQYF.